The 15 T cell receptor beta chains given below trace back to one sample, sequenced in a study of T-cell reconstitution after alpha-beta-depleted transplantation in children. Regarding the study as a whole: Expanded graft clones numbering several hundred reportedly gave rise to alpha-beta T cells about two months after transplant.

Using unique molecular identifiers, the investigators prepared the TCRbeta library. TCRdb processed the PCR reads anew with MiXCR; each CDR3 protein has one entry. The sample consists of around 30,000 distinct CDR3 sequences, 5% to 7.5% of them appearing once. Antigens of these TCRs are unknown. The source was peripheral blood, collected 60 days after TCRalphabeta/CD19-depleted stem cell transplant. These receptors originate from a child younger than two who had a stem cell transplant for acute myeloid leukemia, so the T cells may come from the graft donor.

The table lists this clonotype with many counts. CDR3: CAISEGEGQPQHF. The CDR3 DNA reads as TGTGCCATCAGTGAGGGAGAGGGGCAGCCCCAGCATTTT. The chain employs TRBV10-3 and TRBJ1-5, with D perhaps TRBD1 (5 bases). CDR1 and CDR2 from the germline V gene are ENHRY and SYGVKD. The V end was cut by 2 bases, the J end by 7 bases, with 9 bases between. The CDR3 spans 13 residues.

The table lists this clonotype with many counts. This sequence joins TRBV5-1 and TRBJ1-5, with D hard to call. The CDR3 runs 16 residues. V lost 0 bases, J lost 1 base, and 11 bases lay in between. Germline V CDR1 and CDR2: SGHRS, YFSETQ. CDR3 amino acids: CASSLEPALSNQPQHF. Here the CDR3 DNA reads TGCGCCAGCAGCTTGGAGCCGGCCCTCAGCAATCAGCCCCAGCATTTT.

This clonotype was counted ten times or more. Here the CDR3 DNA reads TGCGCCAGCAGCCAAGGGACAGGGCACATGAACACTGAAGCTTTCTTT. This encodes CASSQGTGHMNTEAFF. J is TRBJ1-1 and V is TRBV4-3; TRBD1 agrees at 8 bases. Germline-derived CDR1 and CDR2 are LGHNA and YSLEER. After removal of 1 base from V and 0 bases from J, the junction contained 4 bases not matched to a gene. This CDR3 has 16 amino acids.

This clonotype was seen ten or more times. The V and J genes are TRBV12-3 or TRBV12-4 and TRBJ1-1; D uncertain. V was clipped by 3 bases and J by 1 base, with 9 bases between them. The CDR3 loop spans 14 amino acids. Written as DNA, the CDR3 is TGTGCCAGCAGTTTGGGAGGACCGAACACTGAAGCTTTCTTT. Amino acids: CASSLGGPNTEAFF.

This clonotype was detected ten times or more. J is TRBJ2-3 and V is TRBV9, with 10 positions matching TRBD2. The junction had 6 bases not matched to a gene; V was cut back by 4 bases and J by 7 bases. This CDR3 contains 14 residues. CDR1 SGDLS and CDR2 YYNGEE come from the germline V gene. As DNA, the CDR3 is TGTGCCAGCAGCCCCAGACTAGCGGGTAATACGCAGTATTTT. It yields the protein CASSPRLAGNTQYF.

Ten or more counts support this clonotype. This chain connects TRBV4-3 to TRBJ2-2; 9 nucleotides agree with TRBD1. Looked up from germline, CDR1 is LGHNA and CDR2 is YSLEER. The CDR3 is made up of 18 amino acids. V lost 3 bases to trimming and J lost 0 bases; unmatched junction nucleotides: 8. CDR3 amino acids: CASSHPSRQGANTGELFF. Here the CDR3 DNA reads TGCGCCAGCAGCCATCCATCCCGACAGGGGGCGAACACCGGGGAGCTGTTTTTT.

This clonotype was seen many times. The CDR3 spells CASSGTGTSGSSSYNEQFF. Written as DNA, the CDR3 is TGTGCCAGCAGCGGAACCGGGACTAGCGGGTCGAGCTCCTACAATGAGCAGTTCTTC. The chain uses TRBV9 and TRBJ2-1; the match to TRBD2 covers 12 bases. V shed 3 bases and J 0 bases; nucleotides not matched to a gene: 10. This CDR3 spans 19 amino acids. Germline V gene sequence: CDR1 SGDLS, CDR2 YYNGEE. Drawing the rest from reference TRBV9 and TRBJ2-1, the complete variable domain is DSGVTQTPKHLITATGQRVTLRCSPRSGDLSVYWYQQSLDQGLQFLIQYYNGEERAKGNILERFSAQQFPDLHSELNLSSLELGDSALYFCASSGTGTSGSSSYNEQFFGPGTRLTVL.

This clonotype was recorded at least ten times. The chain joins TRBV9 to TRBJ2-7; 8 nucleotides match TRBD1. Per the germline V gene, CDR1 is SGDLS and CDR2 is YYNGEE. The CDR3 covers 14 residues. With V trimmed by 6 bases and J by 5 bases, 10 bases remained unmatched. The CDR3 nucleotides are TGTGCCAGCACCCAAGGGGACAGGCCCAACGAGCAGTACTTC. This encodes CASTQGDRPNEQYF. Filled out from reference TRBV9 and TRBJ2-7, the complete variable domain reads DSGVTQTPKHLITATGQRVTLRCSPRSGDLSVYWYQQSLDQGLQFLIQYYNGEERAKGNILERFSAQQFPDLHSELNLSSLELGDSALYFCASTQGDRPNEQYFGPGTRLTVT.

This clonotype was observed at least ten times. V gene TRBV7-9 combines with J gene TRBJ2-5; perhaps TRBD2 as D (5 bases). The V gene lost 5 bases and the J gene lost 5 bases, with 6 bases spanning the gap. Per germline, CDR1 SEHNR and CDR2 FQNEAQ (reference sequence). This CDR3 is built from 11 residues. CDR3 in amino acids: CASSRGETQYF. CDR3 in DNA: TGTGCCAGCAGCCGAGGGGAGACCCAGTACTTC.

This clonotype was observed at least ten times. The chain has TRBV27 and TRBJ2-7; TRBD2 might be the D (5 bases). Germline V CDR1 and CDR2: MNHEY, SMNVEV (reference sequence). V shed 2 bases and J shed 8 bases, with 13 bases lying between them. CDR3 length: 13 amino acids. CDR3 amino acids: CASSLRLARKQYF. The CDR3 region has the DNA TGTGCCAGCAGTTTACGTCTAGCAAGGAAGCAGTACTTC.

The table lists this clonotype with many counts. The genes are TRBV27 and TRBJ1-5; TRBD1 matches at 7 bases. Germline V lookup: CDR1 MNHEY, CDR2 SMNVEV (reference sequence). V was pared by 6 bases and J by 7 bases, with 12 bases of the junction left unmatched. CDR3 length equals 15 residues. In nucleotides, the CDR3 is TGTGCCAGCAGGATTCGACAGGGCCTGGGGCAGCCCCAGCATTTT. Translated, it gives CASRIRQGLGQPQHF.

This clonotype was counted many times. The chain combines TRBV10-3 with TRBJ2-4, with D possibly called TRBD1 or TRBD2 (6 bases each). The CDR3 totals 15 residues. Germline V gene data show CDR1 as ENHRY and CDR2 as SYGVKD. Between the trimmed V and J ends, which lost 5 bases and 3 bases, there was a span of 14 bases. The CDR3: CAISRGAGVKNIQYF. The CDR3 DNA reads as TGTGCCATCAGTCGCGGGGCAGGGGTCAAAAACATTCAGTACTTC.

This clonotype was found many times. The chain employs TRBV6-6 and TRBJ1-2; D is uncertain. The germline gives CDR1 MNHNY, CDR2 SVGAGI (reference sequence). The V and J ends lost 6 bases and 8 bases respectively, with 16 bases between them. The CDR3 contains 13 residues. This CDR3 reads CASSSGLVEGYTF. CDR3 sequence (DNA): TGTGCCAGCAGCTCCGGGCTTGTGGAAGGCTACACCTTC.

In this sample, this clonotype turned up many times. The chain employs TRBV9 and TRBJ1-1, with a weak D call TRBD1 (6 bases). Germline values: CDR1 SGDLS, CDR2 YYNGEE. Trimming took off 1 base at V and 1 base at J, with 11 bases between the two ends. CDR3 length equals 15 residues. CDR3 DNA: TGTGCCAGCAGCGTACTTCCGGGACAGAACACTGAAGCTTTCTTT. Its protein product is CASSVLPGQNTEAFF.

The rearrangement links TRBV7-9 to TRBJ2-7, with 8 bases aligning to TRBD2. From germline, CDR1 is SEHNR and CDR2 FQNEAQ (reference sequence). This CDR3 has 15 residues. V trimming: 5 bases; J trimming: 0 bases; junction bases outside the gene matches: 6. Written as DNA, the CDR3 is TGTGCCAGCAGCCCATCGGGGGGGGTCTCCTACGAGCAGTACTTC. Translated: CASSPSGGVSYEQYF.